The 21 T cell receptor beta chains below come from one sample, sequenced in a study of early T cells in non-severe SARS-CoV-2 infection (dated by TCRdb to the early 2020s). Libraries were built with 5' RACE. TCRdb names NextSeq 500 as the instrument used. Through fastp at Q25 and MiXCR, TCRdb rebuilt clones from the public reads, retaining in-frame beta chains. Records with the same CDR3 protein are collapsed into one entry carrying the most frequent genes and DNA. Across this sample there are about 63,000 distinct CDR3 sequences, with roughly 13% seen only once. The ten largest clones represent approximately 4.8% of the sample. Sequences were obtained from whole blood. All receptors come from an adult who was a healthcare worker with PCR-confirmed SARS-CoV-2 infection or an uninfected control (not recorded which).

There are a few counts of this clonotype. The rearrangement links TRBV19 to TRBJ2-7, with 7 bases matching TRBD1. The germline gives CDR1 LNHDA, CDR2 SQIVND (reference sequence). The CDR3 is made up of 12 amino acids. J was trimmed by 5 bases and V by 10 bases; bases with no gene match: 8. The CDR3 protein is CATATGSHEQYF. The DNA of the CDR3 is TGTGCCACCGCGACAGGGAGCCACGAGCAGTACTTC.

This clonotype was seen at least ten times. This chain joins TRBV2 and TRBJ2-7; 7 bases are shared with TRBD1. The germline gives CDR1 SNHLY, CDR2 FYNNEI. The CDR3 sequence is 15 residues long. V was clipped by 3 bases and J by 0 bases; unmatched bases: 5. CDR3 in DNA: TGTGCCAGCAGTGACCTGGGACAGAGCTCCTACGAGCAGTACTTC. Translating gives CASSDLGQSSYEQYF.

In this sample, this clonotype turned up many times. The chain recombines TRBV2 with TRBJ2-1, with D possibly TRBD2 on 7 matching bases. This CDR3 has 15 amino acids. From germline, CDR1 is SNHLY and CDR2 FYNNEI. V was trimmed by 4 bases and J by 9 bases, leaving 19 bases between them. The CDR3 region has the DNA TGTGCCAGCAGTGCTGGGGGGGGGACAATGATTGAGCAGTTCTTC. Translation: CASSAGGGTMIEQFF.

This clonotype was detected only a few times. This chain uses TRBV5-6 with TRBJ1-4; a possible D gene is TRBD1 (6 bases). V was clipped by 0 bases and J by 13 bases, with 13 bases between them. CDR3 length: 13 residues. Germline CDR1 is SGHDT and CDR2 is YYEEEE. The CDR3 bases are TGTGCCAGCAGCTTGGCCTCTGGACAGCTACTGTTTTTT. It translates to CASSLASGQLLFF.

This clonotype was detected ten times or more. This chain uses TRBV6-1 with TRBJ1-2, with TRBD1 as a possible D gene (6 bases). Deletions cut 5 bases from V and 8 bases from J, with 18 bases between. This CDR3 region has 14 residues. The V gene's germline CDR1 is MNHNS and CDR2 SASEGT. Written as DNA, the CDR3 is TGTGCCAGCAGTTTCCTTGGGGGCAAGGACGGCTACACCTTC. As protein: CASSFLGGKDGYTF.

There are many counts of this clonotype. This chain connects TRBV7-2 to TRBJ2-3; 9 nucleotides agree with TRBD2. The J segment lost 0 bases and the V segment lost 1 base, leaving 5 bases of the junction unmatched. Germline lookup yields CDR1 SGHTA and CDR2 FQGNSA. This CDR3 is built from 17 residues. CDR3 sequence (DNA): TGTGCCAGCAGCTTAGTCCCAACTAGCGGGAGCACAGATACGCAGTATTTT. This codes for CASSLVPTSGSTDTQYF.

This clonotype was found a few times. The rearrangement links TRBV20-1 to TRBJ1-4; D possibly corresponds to TRBD1 (6 bases). V dropped 6 bases and J dropped 4 bases, with 18 bases sitting between them. The CDR3 has 15 residues. The V gene's germline CDR1 is DFQATT and CDR2 SNEGSKA (reference sequence). CDR3 protein: CSAPPGQLSNEKLFF. The CDR3 region has the DNA TGCAGTGCCCCCCCCGGACAGCTAAGTAATGAAAAACTGTTTTTT.

The table lists this clonotype with many counts. The chain combines TRBV12-3 or TRBV12-4 with TRBJ2-3, with unresolved D. Trimming took 5 bases from V and 5 from J, leaving 5 bases between them. The CDR3 is 11 amino acids. The CDR3 loop is CASSTVDTQYF. In nucleotides, the CDR3 is TGTGCCAGCAGTACTGTAGATACGCAGTATTTT.

This chain uses TRBV2 with TRBJ1-5, with D maybe TRBD1 (5 bases). V was cut by 8 bases and J by 3 bases, with 17 bases left in between. Germline loops: CDR1 SNHLY, CDR2 FYNNEI. The CDR3 loop spans 15 amino acids. CDR3 DNA sequence: TGTGCCAGCCGGACGCGGGGGTGGCCCAATCAGCCCCAGCATTTT. This codes for CASRTRGWPNQPQHF.

This clonotype has only a few counts. The V gene is TRBV5-1, the J gene TRBJ2-7; D may be TRBD2 (6 bases). V gave up 4 bases and J gave up 2 bases, with 13 bases separating them. This CDR3 comprises 14 residues. CDR1 and CDR2 from the germline V gene are SGHRS and YFSETQ. This chain's CDR3 is CASSKAGRTYEQYF. CDR3 coding DNA: TGCGCCAGCAGCAAAGCGGGCCGAACCTACGAGCAGTACTTC.

This clonotype was picked up a small number of times. The V call is TRBV12-5, the J call TRBJ1-1; D perhaps matches TRBD1 (6 bases). The V gene lost 2 bases and the J gene lost 3 bases, with 13 bases spanning the gap. This CDR3 region has 15 residues. Germline V lookup: CDR1 LGHNT, CDR2 FRNRAP. This CDR3 is CASGLPSGAYTEAFF. DNA for the CDR3: TGTGCTAGTGGTTTGCCGTCAGGGGCTTACACTGAAGCTTTCTTT.

This clonotype was detected ten times or more. The chain joins TRBV20-1 to TRBJ2-3; D may correspond to TRBD1 or TRBD2 (6 bases each). Trimming took 3 bases from V and 4 from J, leaving 26 bases between them. The germline gives CDR1 DFQATT, CDR2 SNEGSKA (reference sequence). The CDR3 is 18 residues long. CDR3 residues: CSASKRAMGGRLPDTQYF. CDR3 DNA: TGCAGTGCTAGTAAAAGGGCCATGGGGGGCAGGTTACCAGATACGCAGTATTTT.

This clonotype was observed many times. The V call is TRBV7-6, the J call TRBJ1-5, with TRBD1 as a possible D gene (5 bases). This CDR3 is 15 amino acids long. The germline CDR1 and CDR2 sequences are SGHVS and FNYEAQ. V was trimmed by 1 base and J by 2 bases, leaving 9 bases between them. CDR3 protein: CASSLVMGGNQPQHF. For the CDR3, the DNA is TGTGCCAGCAGCTTAGTTATGGGGGGCAATCAGCCCCAGCATTTT.

The rearrangement joins TRBV5-1 to TRBJ2-3; 10 positions match TRBD2. Germline-derived CDR1 and CDR2 are SGHRS and YFSETQ. V gave up 4 bases and J gave up 6 bases; unmatched junction bases: 8. This CDR3 is built from 15 residues. CDR3 DNA sequence: TGCGCCAGCAGCCGGATTAGCGGGGGGCTCGATACGCAGTATTTT. Amino acid sequence: CASSRISGGLDTQYF.

At least ten counts were recorded for this clonotype. J is TRBJ2-7 and V is TRBV2; D gene unclear. Trimming removed 1 base at V and 6 bases at J, with 7 bases between. Germline CDR1 reads SNHLY; CDR2 reads FYNNEI. The CDR3 has 12 residues. The CDR3 sequence: CASSEVEFEQYF. The DNA for the CDR3 is TGTGCCAGCAGTGAAGTTGAGTTCGAGCAGTACTTC.

This clonotype was counted between two and nine times. The rearrangement joins TRBV7-9 to TRBJ2-7; 8 bases match TRBD1. The germline V gene encodes CDR1 SEHNR and CDR2 FQNEAQ (reference sequence). V was clipped by 5 bases and J by 3 bases; unmatched bases: 6. The CDR3 runs to 14 residues. The CDR3 here is CASSTTGTGYEQYF. The CDR3 DNA follows: TGTGCCAGCAGCACAACCGGGACAGGCTACGAGCAGTACTTC.

In regard to this clonotype: This likely comes from a read error, as the CDR3 has no conserved phenylalanine or tryptophan at its end. The rearrangement uses TRBV6-2 or TRBV6-3 and TRBJ1-2; no clear D. With 6 bases removed from V and 4 bases from J, the gap between germline ends came to 9 bases. Germline-derived CDR1 and CDR2 are MNHEY and SVGEGT. This CDR3 comprises 12 residues. CDR3 in DNA: TGTGCCAGCAGCCAGGTGGCCTATGGCTACACCTCC. Translating it yields CASSQVAYGYTS.

This clonotype was counted between two and nine times. The CDR3, as DNA: TGTGCCAGCAGCACCCCCACGGAGCAGTTCTTC. Amino acid sequence: CASSTPTEQFF. V gene TRBV7-8 combines with J gene TRBJ2-1; D is uncertain. From germline, CDR1 is SGHVS and CDR2 FQNEAQ. This CDR3 is built from 11 residues. Trimming shortened V by 5 bases and J by 10 bases, and 9 bases separated the two germline ends.

This clonotype was counted many times. The CDR3 is CASSFSYEDEKLFF. The CDR3 bases are TGTGCCAGCAGTTTTAGTTATGAAGATGAAAAACTGTTTTTT. The chain is built from TRBV12-3 or TRBV12-4 and TRBJ1-4, with unresolved D. The CDR3 loop spans 14 amino acids. The V and J ends lost 3 bases and 6 bases respectively, with 11 bases between them.

In this sample, this clonotype turned up many times. This chain connects TRBV29-1 to TRBJ2-7; 9 nucleotides match TRBD1. Unmatched junction bases numbered 2, after V lost 7 bases and J lost 1 base. CDR1 is SQVTM and CDR2 is ANQGSEA in the germline V gene. This CDR3 is built from 12 residues. This CDR3 is CSGGTGSYEQYF. Here the CDR3 DNA reads TGCAGCGGGGGGACAGGGTCCTACGAGCAGTACTTC.

As concerns this clonotype: This may come from a read error, since a much larger clone is one base off. This rearrangement joins TRBV3-1 to TRBJ2-3; weak D call: TRBD2 (5 bases). The CDR3 runs to 15 residues. Trimming pared 0 bases from V and 1 base from J, leaving 8 bases between. Germline lookup yields CDR1 LGHDT and CDR2 YNNKEL (reference sequence). The CDR3 loop is CASSQDMRGTDTQYF. In DNA, the CDR3 is TGTGCCAGCAGCCAAGATATGCGGGGCACAGATACGCAGTATTTT.